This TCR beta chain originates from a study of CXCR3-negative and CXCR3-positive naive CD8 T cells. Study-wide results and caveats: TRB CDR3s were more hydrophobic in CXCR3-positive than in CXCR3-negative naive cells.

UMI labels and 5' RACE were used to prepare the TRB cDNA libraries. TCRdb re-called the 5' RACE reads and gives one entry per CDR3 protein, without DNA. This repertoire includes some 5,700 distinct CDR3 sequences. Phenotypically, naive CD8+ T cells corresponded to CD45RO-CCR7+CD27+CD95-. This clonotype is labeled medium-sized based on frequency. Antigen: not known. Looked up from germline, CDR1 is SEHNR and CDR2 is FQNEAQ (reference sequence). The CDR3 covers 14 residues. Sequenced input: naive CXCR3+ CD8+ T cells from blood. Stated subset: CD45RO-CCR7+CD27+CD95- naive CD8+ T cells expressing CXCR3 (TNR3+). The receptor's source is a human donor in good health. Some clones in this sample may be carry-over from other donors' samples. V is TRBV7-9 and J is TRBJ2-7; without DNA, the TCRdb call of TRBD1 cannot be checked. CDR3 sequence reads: CATTTGTGAYEQYF.